A selection of T cell receptor beta chains follows, all from one sample in a study of blood T cell repertoires in COVID-19. Here immunoSEQ multiplex PCR was the method, and the copy in TCRdb shows in-frame clones only, minus some. The sample yields about 210,000 clones, 70% to 90% seen once. Input material: peripheral blood. The receptors were sampled from a man aged 60-69 years with COVID-19, enrolled during active disease. Each CDR3 is given with its conserved first and last residue. D genes are given only for firm matches. A row's size may be missing; if present it is once, few, many or a size class.

TRBJ2-3,.,TRBV29-1,TRBD2,CSGGTRTDTQYF,TGCAGCGGGGGGACTAGAACAGATACGCAGTATTTT
TRBJ1-4,.,TRBV7-8,TRBD1,CASSRQQGGREKLFF,TGTGCCAGCAGCCGACAGCAGGGGGGTCGTGAAAAACTGTTTTTT
TRBJ1-4,.,TRBV19,.,CASSKQGEKLFF,TGTGCCAGTAGCAAACAGGGTGAAAAACTGTTTTTT
TRBJ1-4,.,TRBV27,.,CASRPRQAPNEKLFF,TGTGCCAGCAGACCCCGACAGGCGCCTAATGAAAAACTGTTTTTT
TRBJ1-5,.,TRBV2,.,CASREILGLNQPQHF,TGTGCCAGCAGGGAGATCCTGGGGCTCAATCAGCCCCAGCATTTT
TRBJ1-1,once,TRBV29-1,TRBD1,CSVTLSPQGSTEAFF,TGCAGCGTTACTTTAAGTCCACAGGGGAGCACTGAAGCTTTCTTT
TRBJ1-6,.,TRBV4-1,TRBD1,CASSRSDRGYSPLHF,TGCGCCAGCAGCCGCTCCGACAGGGGTTATTCACCCCTCCACTTT
TRBJ1-2,.,TRBV27,TRBD1,CASSPDRVYYGYTF,TGTGCCAGCAGTCCGGACAGGGTTTACTATGGCTACACCTTC
TRBJ1-2,.,TRBV28,.,CASSRQNYGYTF,TGTGCCAGCAGCAGACAGAACTATGGCTACACCTTC
TRBJ1-2,once,TRBV4-1,TRBD1,CASSQERGLGYTF,TGCGCCAGCAGCCAAGAAAGGGGGCTTGGCTACACCTTC
TRBJ1-1,.,TRBV28,.,CASTNTGGKRAFF,TGTGCCAGCACTAATACCGGGGGGAAGAGAGCTTTCTTT
TRBJ2-6,.,TRBV4-2,.,CASSQGRSGANVLTF,TGTGCCAGCAGCCAAGGCAGGTCTGGGGCCAACGTCCTGACTTTC
TRBJ1-5,.,TRBV7-2,TRBD1,CASSTDRGRNQPQHF,TGTGCCAGCAGCACGGACAGGGGGCGCAATCAGCCCCAGCATTTT
TRBJ2-2,.,TRBV12-3/TRBV12-4,.,CASERSPTGELFF,TGTGCCAGTGAGAGGTCCCCTACCGGGGAGCTGTTTTTT
TRBJ2-2,.,TRBV4-2,.,CASSRGTLNGPGELFF,TGTGCCAGCAGCCGCGGGACCCTAAATGGTCCCGGGGAGCTGTTTTTT
TRBJ1-5,.,TRBV7-9,TRBD1,CASSASTGGAGQPQHF,TGTGCCAGCAGCGCATCGACAGGGGGCGCGGGGCAGCCCCAGCATTTT
TRBJ1-1,.,TRBV6-4,.,CASSGESNTEAFF,TGTGCCAGCAGTGGCGAATCGAACACTGAAGCTTTCTTT
TRBJ2-1,.,TRBV28,.,CASSSTDEQFF,TGTGCCAGCAGTTCTACCGATGAGCAGTTCTTC
TRBJ1-3,.,TRBV5-4,TRBD1,CASSSGTELFLGNTIYF,TGTGCCAGCAGCTCGGGGACAGAGTTGTTTCTAGGAAACACCATATATTTT
TRBJ1-1,once,TRBV19,TRBD1,CASTPRDSNAEAFF,TGTGCCAGTACCCCCCGGGACAGCAATGCTGAAGCTTTCTTT
TRBJ2-7,.,TRBV20-1,.,CSASRQDSSYEQYF,TGCAGTGCTAGTCGGCAGGACAGCTCCTACGAGCAGTACTTC
TRBJ1-5,.,TRBV30,.,CAWSQKGNGNQPQHF,TGTGCCTGGAGCCAAAAGGGGAACGGCAATCAGCCCCAGCATTTT
TRBJ1-1,.,TRBV5-1,.,CASSLDGSPGTEAFF,TGCGCCAGCAGCTTGGATGGCTCCCCGGGGACTGAAGCTTTCTTT
TRBJ1-3,few,TRBV13,TRBD1,CASSLRDRGVSGNTIYF,TGTGCCAGCAGCCTCCGGGACAGGGGAGTCTCTGGAAACACCATATATTTT
TRBJ2-1,.,TRBV5-8,TRBD1,CASSTDRGAYNEQFF,TGTGCCAGCAGCACCGACAGGGGGGCCTACAATGAGCAGTTCTTC
TRBJ2-7,.,TRBV6-5,TRBD1,CASRSGTGGSYEQYF,TGTGCCAGCAGATCCGGGACAGGGGGCTCCTACGAGCAGTACTTC
TRBJ1-2,.,TRBV7-2,.,CASSLSGPEGGYTF,TGTGCCAGCAGCTTATCAGGACCCGAGGGTGGCTACACCTTC
TRBJ2-7,.,TRBV29-1,TRBD1,CSIGSGTGGGEQYF,TGCAGCATTGGATCCGGGACAGGGGGCGGCGAGCAGTACTTC
TRBJ1-1,once,TRBV11-2,.,CASSPAGRRVPEAFF,TGTGCCAGCAGCCCTGCCGGTCGGAGGGTGCCTGAAGCTTTCTTT
TRBJ1-6,.,TRBV18,TRBD1,CASSPQGKGNSPLHF,TGTGCCAGCTCGCCACAGGGGAAGGGAAATTCACCCCTCCACTTT
TRBJ2-5,.,TRBV7-9,.,CASSLDPEETQYF,TGTGCCAGCAGCTTAGATCCCGAAGAGACCCAGTACTTC
TRBJ1-2,.,TRBV19,.,CASSVVNYGYTF,TGTGCCAGTTCTGTTGTTAACTATGGCTACACCTTC
TRBJ1-2,.,TRBV5-1,TRBD1,CASSVSGTGTSYGYTF,TGCGCCAGCAGCGTCTCCGGGACAGGGACTTCTTATGGCTACACCTTC
TRBJ1-5,.,TRBV4-2,.,CASSHDTTVFQPQHF,TGTGCCAGCAGCCATGACACGACAGTGTTTCAGCCCCAGCATTTT
TRBJ1-1,.,TRBV4-2,TRBD1,CASSQEGTGSYTEAFF,TGTGCCAGCAGCCAAGAAGGGACAGGGAGCTACACTGAAGCTTTCTTT
TRBJ2-1,.,TRBV28,TRBD2,CASSFGGSSYNEQFF,TGTGCCAGCAGTTTCGGGGGGAGCTCCTACAATGAGCAGTTCTTC
TRBJ2-7,.,TRBV3-1/TRBV3-2,.,CASSQVSGLEQYF,TGTGCCAGCAGCCAAGTCTCAGGGCTAGAGCAGTACTTC
TRBJ1-3,.,TRBV3-1/TRBV3-2,.,CATSGIGSGNTIYF,TGTGCCACCTCAGGGATCGGGTCTGGAAACACCATATATTTT
TRBJ1-2,.,TRBV28,.,CASSRQRGNYGYTF,TGTGCCAGCAGTAGACAACGGGGTAACTATGGCTACACCTTC
TRBJ1-2,.,TRBV7-2,TRBD1,CASSHLGTGNYGYTF,TGTGCCAGCAGCCACCTTGGGACAGGCAACTATGGCTACACCTTC
TRBJ1-3,.,TRBV5-6,.,CASSPRGTVRSGNTIYF,TGTGCCAGCAGCCCGCGGGGCACAGTGCGTTCGGGAAACACCATATATTTT
TRBJ2-7,once,TRBV2,TRBD2,CASSPSGIYEQYF,TGTGCCAGCAGCCCTAGCGGGATATACGAGCAGTACTTC
TRBJ2-7,.,TRBV9,.,CASSFRRADEQYF,TGTGCCAGCAGCTTCAGGAGGGCTGACGAGCAGTACTTC
TRBJ2-7,few,TRBV4-1,.,CASSQVVAMSSYEQYF,TGCGCCAGCAGCCAAGTGGTAGCGATGAGCTCCTACGAGCAGTACTTC
TRBJ1-2,.,TRBV30,.,CAWDNYGYTF,TGTGCCTGGGACAATTATGGCTACACCTTC
TRBJ1-1,many,TRBV29-1,TRBD1,CSATGTGLNTEAFF,TGCAGCGCCACCGGGACAGGATTGAACACTGAAGCTTTCTTT
TRBJ1-2,few,TRBV11-2,.,CASSLEGAANYGYTF,TGTGCCAGCAGCTTAGAGGGGGCGGCTAACTATGGCTACACCTTC
TRBJ1-4,.,TRBV6-5,TRBD1,CASSLQGAGEKLFF,TGTGCCAGCAGTTTACAGGGGGCTGGCGAAAAACTGTTTTTT
TRBJ1-4,.,TRBV9,.,CASSADTGTTNEKLFF,TGTGCCAGCAGCGCAGACACGGGAACAACTAATGAAAAACTGTTTTTT
TRBJ1-1,.,TRBV2,TRBD1,CASRDGDRVNTEAFF,TGTGCCAGCAGGGACGGGGACAGGGTAAACACTGAAGCTTTCTTT
TRBJ2-3,.,TRBV10-2,.,CASSEGLHTDTQYF,TGCGCCAGCAGTGAAGGACTCCACACAGATACGCAGTATTTT
TRBJ2-1,.,TRBV24-1,TRBD1,CATCPTGGIYNEQFF,TGTGCCACTTGCCCCACAGGGGGAATCTACAATGAGCAGTTCTTC
TRBJ1-6,.,TRBV7-2,TRBD1,CASSSTTGIDSPLHF,TGTGCCAGCAGCTCGACGACAGGGATCGATTCACCCCTCCACTTT